This entry lists 23 T cell receptor beta chains sequenced from one sample in a study of cytomegalovirus exposure and HLA in healthy donors. The PCR had 60 Vbeta and 13 Jbeta primers. Data came from immunoSEQ multiplex PCR; TCRdb stores just in-frame clones and leaves some out. The repertoire includes 80,000 to 100,000 clones, over 65% of them detected once, and 10% sits in the top ten. Sequenced material: PBMCs. These receptors were obtained from a human donor in good health.

The V call is TRBV7-8, the J call TRBJ1-1; 8 bases are shared with TRBD1. Germline CDR1 and CDR2: SGHVS and FQNEAQ. V shed 0 bases and J 5 bases; nucleotides not matched to a gene: 5. The CDR3 runs to 15 residues. In DNA, the CDR3 is TGTGCCAGCAGCTTAGCGCAGGGGGCGCGGACTGAAGCTTTCTTT. Amino acid sequence: CASSLAQGARTEAFF.

The count of this clone is one. The chain carries TRBV9 and TRBJ2-1; D not certain. Germline CDR1 is SGDLS and CDR2 is YYNGEE. The CDR3 consists of 12 residues. The V end was cut by 3 bases, the J end by 5 bases, with 6 bases between. The CDR3 nucleotides are TGTGCCAGCAGCGCCCGTGACAATGAGCAGTTCTTC. Residues: CASSARDNEQFF. Filled out from reference TRBV9 and TRBJ2-1, the complete variable domain reads DSGVTQTPKHLITATGQRVTLRCSPRSGDLSVYWYQQSLDQGLQFLIQYYNGEERAKGNILERFSAQQFPDLHSELNLSSLELGDSALYFCASSARDNEQFFGPGTRLTVL.

This clone was seen more than once but under ten times. V and J are TRBV28 and TRBJ1-3; weak D call: TRBD1 (6 bases). This CDR3 comprises 10 residues. The germline CDR1 and CDR2 sequences are MDHEN and SYDVKM. Trimming took 7 bases from V and 8 from J, leaving 6 bases between them. This CDR3 reads CASKGDTIYF. CDR3 DNA sequence: TGTGCCAGCAAGGGGGACACCATATATTTT.

The V and J genes are TRBV6-1 and TRBJ1-2; tentative D call: TRBD1 (6 bases). The germline V gene has CDR1 MNHNS and CDR2 SASEGT. V was trimmed by 11 bases and J by 3 bases, leaving 16 bases between them. This CDR3 has 13 residues. DNA for the CDR3: TGTGCCGGGGGCCTTGGGGGGGACTATGGCTACACCTTC. Translated: CAGGLGGDYGYTF.

The chain recombines TRBV9 with TRBJ2-7; TRBD1 is a possible D gene (6 bases). V lost 3 bases and J 2 bases, leaving 18 bases between the germline ends. The CDR3 runs 16 residues. Per the germline V gene, CDR1 is SGDLS and CDR2 is YYNGEE. This CDR3 reads CASSGRWDTQAYEQYF. The CDR3 bases are TGTGCCAGCAGCGGAAGATGGGACACTCAAGCCTACGAGCAGTACTTC.

The chain joins TRBV29-1 to TRBJ1-2; 10 nucleotides align to TRBD1. The CDR3 is 14 residues long. V shed 3 bases, J shed 4 bases, and the junction held 5 bases outside the gene matches. Germline-derived CDR1 and CDR2 are SQVTM and ANQGSEA. The DNA of the CDR3 is TGCAGCGTTGACGGGACAGGGGCCTTCTATGGCTACACCTTC. Translation gives CSVDGTGAFYGYTF.

This chain links TRBV4-1 with TRBJ2-3; 8 bases map to TRBD2. The CDR3 totals 15 residues. Losses at the gene ends were 0 bases for V and 4 bases for J; bases not matched to a gene: 3. The germline V gene has CDR1 MGHRA and CDR2 YSYEKL. The CDR3 spells CASSQDRGGADTQYF. In DNA form, the CDR3 reads TGCGCCAGCAGCCAAGATCGGGGGGGCGCAGATACGCAGTATTTT.

In this sample, this clone turned up a few times. This chain joins TRBV5-6 and TRBJ2-5, with a weak D call TRBD2 (5 bases). CDR1 and CDR2 (germline): SGHDT, YYEEEE. The CDR3 contains 14 residues. V lost 2 bases and J 5 bases, leaving 13 bases between the germline ends. CDR3 sequence reads: CASSLVETMETQYF. The CDR3 nucleotides read TGTGCCAGCAGCTTAGTCGAGACTATGGAGACCCAGTACTTC.

This chain uses TRBV9 with TRBJ2-3; D might be TRBD1 (6 bases). Between the trimmed V and J ends, which lost 0 bases and 5 bases, there was a span of 10 bases. CDR1 is SGDLS, CDR2 YYNGEE, per germline. The CDR3 covers 14 residues. CDR3 loop: CASSVATGQDTQYF. The CDR3 DNA reads TGTGCCAGCAGCGTAGCCACAGGGCAAGATACGCAGTATTTT.

The chain combines TRBV7-9 with TRBJ1-2; 8 nucleotides line up with TRBD1. Looked up from germline, CDR1 is SEHNR and CDR2 is FQNEAQ (reference sequence). The CDR3 loop spans 15 amino acids. V lost 5 bases, J lost 8 bases, and 13 bases stayed unmatched. The CDR3 is CASSLGQAGTGGYTF. CDR3 bases: TGTGCCAGCAGCCTGGGACAGGCCGGTACGGGAGGCTACACCTTC.

The J gene is TRBJ2-7, the V gene TRBV25-1, with TRBD1 matching 11 bases. The CDR3 contains 14 residues. Germline loops: CDR1 MGHDK, CDR2 SYGVNS. The J segment lost 4 bases and the V segment lost 7 bases, leaving 6 bases of the junction unmatched. The CDR3 region has the DNA TGTGCCAGCAAGAAGGGACAGGGGGTTTACGAGCAGTACTTC. Amino acid sequence: CASKKGQGVYEQYF.

The V call is TRBV27, the J call TRBJ1-5; no clear D. The germline V gene encodes CDR1 MNHEY and CDR2 SMNVEV (reference sequence). The CDR3 runs to 15 residues. Trimming shortened V by 5 bases and J by 6 bases, and 17 bases separated the two germline ends. The CDR3 sequence: CASSGRVPVGQPQHF. In DNA, the CDR3 is TGTGCCAGCAGTGGCCGGGTCCCAGTAGGTCAGCCCCAGCATTTT.

The chain combines TRBV7-3 with TRBJ2-7, with 7 bases that match TRBD1. From germline, CDR1 is SGHTA and CDR2 FQGTGA. After removal of 1 base from V and 6 bases from J, the junction contained 3 bases not matched to a gene. This CDR3 contains 13 residues. As DNA, the CDR3 is TGTGCCAGCAGCTTAAATCCAGGGGGCGAGCAGTACTTC. Protein: CASSLNPGGEQYF.

V usage is TRBV27 and J usage is TRBJ2-2, with D possibly being TRBD2 (5 bases). Trimming left V 2 bases short and J 7 bases short, with 14 bases between. Germline values: CDR1 MNHEY, CDR2 SMNVEV (reference sequence). This CDR3 is built from 15 residues. The CDR3 region has the DNA TGTGCCAGCAGTTTAAACGTTGGAGGCGACGGGGAGCTGTTTTTT. This gives the protein CASSLNVGGDGELFF.

The V gene is TRBV19, the J gene TRBJ1-2, with TRBD1 identical over 7 bases. This CDR3 has 13 amino acids. The junction had 9 bases not matched to a gene; V was cut back by 6 bases and J by 8 bases. Looked up from germline, CDR1 is LNHDA and CDR2 is SQIVND (reference sequence). CDR3 nucleotides: TGTGCCAGTAGCGCCACAGGGGTGCGGGGCTACACCTTC. Encoded protein: CASSATGVRGYTF.

The chain is built from TRBV4-2 and TRBJ2-6; TRBD1 might be the D (7 bases). The CDR3 is 20 amino acids. The V end was cut by 2 bases, the J end by 1 base, with 21 bases between. Per germline, CDR1 LGHNA and CDR2 YNFKEQ. CDR3 DNA: TGTGCCAGCAGCCAACCTTGGGGGGACAGTGGAGCTTCTGGGGCCAACGTCCTGACTTTC. It is translated as CASSQPWGDSGASGANVLTF.

The V call is TRBV7-6, the J call TRBJ2-2; 9 bases match TRBD1. V lost 0 bases and J lost 3; bases outside the gene matches: 5. The CDR3 sequence is 17 residues long. Germline V gene sequence: CDR1 SGHVS, CDR2 FNYEAQ. CDR3 DNA: TGTGCCAGCAGCTTAGCGGGAGACAGGGGGTACACCGGGGAGCTGTTTTTT. Translating gives CASSLAGDRGYTGELFF.

This clone was detected only once. This chain joins TRBV19 and TRBJ1-2, with 7 bases lining up with TRBD1. V lost 6 bases to trimming and J lost 2 bases; unmatched junction nucleotides: 6. Germline values: CDR1 LNHDA, CDR2 SQIVND (reference sequence). The CDR3 loop spans 14 amino acids. The CDR3 nucleotides are TGTGCCAGTAGCCTACAGGGGAGGAACTATGGCTACACCTTC. It encodes CASSLQGRNYGYTF.

The chain combines TRBV7-9 with TRBJ1-4; no reliable D call. Germline lookup yields CDR1 SEHNR and CDR2 FQNEAQ (reference sequence). Between the trimmed V and J ends, which lost 1 base and 8 bases, there was a span of 14 bases. The CDR3 is 15 amino acids. The CDR3 DNA is TGTGCCAGCAGCTTAGGGTTTGGGAGGAACGAAAAACTGTTTTTT. Translated, it gives CASSLGFGRNEKLFF. Drawing the rest from reference TRBV7-9 and TRBJ1-4, the complete variable domain is DTGVSQNPRHKITKRGQNVTFRCDPISEHNRLYWYRQTLGQGPEFLTYFQNEAQLEKSRLLSDRFSAERPKGSFSTLEIQRTEQGDSAMYLCASSLGFGRNEKLFFGSGTQLSVL.

This rearrangement joins TRBV6-5 to TRBJ1-4; unclear D gene. V lost 8 bases to trimming and J lost 8 bases, with 15 bases between them. The germline V gene encodes CDR1 MNHEY and CDR2 SVGAGI. The CDR3 consists of 13 residues. The CDR3 loop is CASRPGGSEKLFF. The CDR3 DNA sequence: TGTGCCAGCCGACCTGGAGGCTCAGAAAAACTGTTTTTT.

V gene TRBV7-9 combines with J gene TRBJ2-1, with 10 bases that match TRBD2. The CDR3 is made up of 15 amino acids. CDR1 and CDR2 (germline): SEHNR, FQNEAQ (reference sequence). Trimming took 3 bases from V and 7 from J; bases not matched to a gene: 6. The CDR3 reads CASSLPSGGGNEQFF. The CDR3, as DNA: TGTGCCAGCAGCTTGCCTAGCGGGGGAGGAAATGAGCAGTTCTTC.

In DNA, the CDR3 is TGCGCCAGCAGCCAAGATTGGCGGGGTTCCTACAATGAGCAGTTCTTC. Protein sequence: CASSQDWRGSYNEQFF. The chain carries TRBV4-1 and TRBJ2-1; possible D gene TRBD2, 6 bases. Trimming removed 0 bases at V and 1 base at J, with 10 bases between. The CDR3 is 16 amino acids. Per the germline V gene, CDR1 is MGHRA and CDR2 is YSYEKL.

V gene TRBV27 combines with J gene TRBJ2-7; TRBD1 matches 7 bases. The CDR3 spans 14 residues. V gave up 3 bases and J gave up 3 bases; unmatched junction bases: 5. In germline, CDR1 is MNHEY, CDR2 SMNVEV (reference sequence). CDR3: CASSFLGGLYEQYF. CDR3 coding DNA: TGTGCCAGCAGTTTTCTAGGGGGCCTCTACGAGCAGTACTTC.